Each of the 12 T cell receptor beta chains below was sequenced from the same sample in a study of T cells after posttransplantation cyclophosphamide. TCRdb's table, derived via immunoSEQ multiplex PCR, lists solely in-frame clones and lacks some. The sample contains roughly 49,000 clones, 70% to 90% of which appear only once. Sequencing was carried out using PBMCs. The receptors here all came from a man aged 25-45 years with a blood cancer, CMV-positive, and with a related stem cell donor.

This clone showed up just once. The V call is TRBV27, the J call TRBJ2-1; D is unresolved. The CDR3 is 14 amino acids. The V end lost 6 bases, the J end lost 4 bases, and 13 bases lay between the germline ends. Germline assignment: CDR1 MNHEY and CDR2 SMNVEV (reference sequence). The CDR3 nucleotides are TGTGCCAGCAGCCCCGACTTACTATACAATGAGCAGTTCTTC. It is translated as CASSPDLLYNEQFF.

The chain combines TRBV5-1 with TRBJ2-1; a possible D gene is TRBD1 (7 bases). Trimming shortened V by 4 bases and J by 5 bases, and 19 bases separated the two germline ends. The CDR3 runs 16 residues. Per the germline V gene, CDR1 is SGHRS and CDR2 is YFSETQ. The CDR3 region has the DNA TGCGCCAGCAGCAGGATCGCGGGACAGCACGACAATGAGCAGTTCTTC. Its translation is CASSRIAGQHDNEQFF.

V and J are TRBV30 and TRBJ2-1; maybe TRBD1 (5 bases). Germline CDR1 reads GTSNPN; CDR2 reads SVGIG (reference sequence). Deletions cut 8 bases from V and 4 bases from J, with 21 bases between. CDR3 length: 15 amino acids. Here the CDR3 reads CALRPDRGEYNEQFF. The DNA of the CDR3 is TGTGCCCTAAGGCCCGACAGAGGAGAATACAATGAGCAGTTCTTC.

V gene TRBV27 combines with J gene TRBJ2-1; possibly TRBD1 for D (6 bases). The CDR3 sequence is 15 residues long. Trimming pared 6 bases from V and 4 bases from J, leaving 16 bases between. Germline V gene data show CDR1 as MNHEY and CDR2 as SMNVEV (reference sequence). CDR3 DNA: TGTGCCAGCAGACTTGAGACAGGAATTTACAATGAGCAGTTCTTC. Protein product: CASRLETGIYNEQFF.

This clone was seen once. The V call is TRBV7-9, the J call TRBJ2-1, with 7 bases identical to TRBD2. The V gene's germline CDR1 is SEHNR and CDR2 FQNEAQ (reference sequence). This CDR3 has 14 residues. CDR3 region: CATRLAGASNEQFF. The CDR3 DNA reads TGTGCTACCCGTCTCGCGGGAGCTTCTAATGAGCAGTTCTTC.

CDR3 amino acids: CASSQDSSFPNQPQHF. In DNA, the CDR3 is TGTGCCAGCAGCCAAGATTCGAGTTTCCCTAATCAGCCCCAGCATTTT. V gene TRBV4-2 combines with J gene TRBJ1-5; D gene ambiguous. Trimming cost V 0 bases and J 4 bases, with 13 bases left between them. Germline loops: CDR1 LGHNA, CDR2 YNFKEQ. CDR3 length: 16 residues.

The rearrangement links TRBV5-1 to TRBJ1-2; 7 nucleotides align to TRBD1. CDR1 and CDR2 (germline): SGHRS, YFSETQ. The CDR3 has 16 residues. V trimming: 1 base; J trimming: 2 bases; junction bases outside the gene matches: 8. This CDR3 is CASSLTRQGGNYGYTF. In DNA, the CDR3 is TGCGCCAGCAGCTTGACTCGACAGGGTGGGAACTATGGCTACACCTTC.

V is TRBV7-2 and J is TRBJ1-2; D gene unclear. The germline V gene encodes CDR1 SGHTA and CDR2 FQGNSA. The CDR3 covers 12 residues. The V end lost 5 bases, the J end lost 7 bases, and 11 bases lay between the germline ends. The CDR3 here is CASSPILPGYTF. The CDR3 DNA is TGTGCCAGCAGCCCCATCCTACCTGGCTACACCTTC. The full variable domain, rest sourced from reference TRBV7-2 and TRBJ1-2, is GAGVSQSPSNKVTEKGKDVELRCDPISGHTALYWYRQSLGQGLEFLIYFQGNSAPDKSGLPSDRFSAERTGGSVSTLTIQRTQQEDSAVYLCASSPILPGYTFGSGTRLTVV.

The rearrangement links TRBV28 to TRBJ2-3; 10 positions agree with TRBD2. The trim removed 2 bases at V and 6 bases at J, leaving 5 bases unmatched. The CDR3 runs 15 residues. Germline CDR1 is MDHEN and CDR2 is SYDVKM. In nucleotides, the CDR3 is TGTGCCAGCAGTTTAAGCGGGAGGGCCGGGGATACGCAGTATTTT. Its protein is CASSLSGRAGDTQYF.

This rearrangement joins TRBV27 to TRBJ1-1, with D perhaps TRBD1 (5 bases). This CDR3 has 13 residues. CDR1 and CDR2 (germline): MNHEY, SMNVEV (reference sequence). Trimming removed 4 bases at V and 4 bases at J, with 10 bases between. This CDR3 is CASSSAQGTEAFF. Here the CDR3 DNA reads TGTGCCAGCAGTTCCGCTCAGGGCACTGAAGCTTTCTTT.

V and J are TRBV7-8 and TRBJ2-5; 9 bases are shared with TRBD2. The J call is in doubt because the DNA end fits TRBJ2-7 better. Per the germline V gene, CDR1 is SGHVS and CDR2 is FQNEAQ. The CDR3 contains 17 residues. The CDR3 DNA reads TGTGCCAGCAGCCCACTTATTGTCAGCGGGGGGCAGGACGAGCAGTACTTC. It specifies CASSPLIVSGGQDEQYF.

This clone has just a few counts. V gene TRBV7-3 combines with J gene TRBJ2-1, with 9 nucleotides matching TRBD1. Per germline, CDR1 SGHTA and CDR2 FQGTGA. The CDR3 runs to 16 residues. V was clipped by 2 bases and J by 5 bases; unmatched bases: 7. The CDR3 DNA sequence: TGTGCCAGCAGCTTACGCTGGGACAGGGTAAACAATGAGCAGTTCTTC. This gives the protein CASSLRWDRVNNEQFF.